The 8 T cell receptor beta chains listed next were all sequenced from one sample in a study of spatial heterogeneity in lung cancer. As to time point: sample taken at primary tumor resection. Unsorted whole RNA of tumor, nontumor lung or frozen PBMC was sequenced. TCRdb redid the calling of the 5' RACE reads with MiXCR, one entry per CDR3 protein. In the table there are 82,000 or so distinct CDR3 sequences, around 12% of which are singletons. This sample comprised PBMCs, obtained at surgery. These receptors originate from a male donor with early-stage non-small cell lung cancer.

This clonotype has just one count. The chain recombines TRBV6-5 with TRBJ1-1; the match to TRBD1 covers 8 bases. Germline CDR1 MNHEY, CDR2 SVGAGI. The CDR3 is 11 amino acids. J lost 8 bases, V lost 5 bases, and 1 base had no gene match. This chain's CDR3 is CASSQGAEAFF. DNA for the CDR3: TGTGCCAGCAGTCAGGGGGCCGAAGCTTTCTTT.

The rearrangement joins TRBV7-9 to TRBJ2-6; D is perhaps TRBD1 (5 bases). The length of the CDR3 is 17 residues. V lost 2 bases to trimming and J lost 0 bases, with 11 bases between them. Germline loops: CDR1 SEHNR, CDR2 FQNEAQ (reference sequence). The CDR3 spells CASSLSAGISGANVLTF. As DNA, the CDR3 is TGTGCCAGCAGCTTATCTGCAGGGATCTCTGGGGCCAACGTCCTGACTTTC.

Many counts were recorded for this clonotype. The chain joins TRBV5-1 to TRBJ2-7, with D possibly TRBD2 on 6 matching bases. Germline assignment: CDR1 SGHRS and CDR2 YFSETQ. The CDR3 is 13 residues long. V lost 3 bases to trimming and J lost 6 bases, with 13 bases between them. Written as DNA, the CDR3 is TGCGCCAGCAGCTCGAGTCAGGGAGGCGAGCAGTACTTC. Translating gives CASSSSQGGEQYF.

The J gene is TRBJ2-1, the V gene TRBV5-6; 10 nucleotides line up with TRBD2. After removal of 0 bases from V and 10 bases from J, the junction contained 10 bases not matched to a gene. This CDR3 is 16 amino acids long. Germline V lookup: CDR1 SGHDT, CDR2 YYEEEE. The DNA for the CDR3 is TGTGCCAGCAGCTTGGCAGGGCTAGCGGGAGATAGAGAGCAGTTCTTC. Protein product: CASSLAGLAGDREQFF.

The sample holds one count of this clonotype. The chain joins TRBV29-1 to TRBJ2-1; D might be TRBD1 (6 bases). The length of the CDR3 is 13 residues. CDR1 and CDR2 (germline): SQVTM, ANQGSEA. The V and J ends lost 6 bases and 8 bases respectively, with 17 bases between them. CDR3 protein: CSVVIDRLDEQFF. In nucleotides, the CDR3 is TGCAGCGTCGTTATAGACAGGCTCGATGAGCAGTTCTTC.

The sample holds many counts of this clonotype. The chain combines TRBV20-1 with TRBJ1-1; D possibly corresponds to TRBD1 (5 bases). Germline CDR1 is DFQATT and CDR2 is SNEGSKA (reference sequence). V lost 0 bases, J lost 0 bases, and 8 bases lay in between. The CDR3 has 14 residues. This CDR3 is CSARDGTVNTEAFF. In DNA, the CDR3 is TGCAGTGCTAGAGATGGGACGGTGAACACTGAAGCTTTCTTT.

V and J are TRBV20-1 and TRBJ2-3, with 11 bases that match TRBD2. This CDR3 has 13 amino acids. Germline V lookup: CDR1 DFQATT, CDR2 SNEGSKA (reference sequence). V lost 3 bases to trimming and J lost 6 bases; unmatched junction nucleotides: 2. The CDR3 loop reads CSASPSGRDTQYF. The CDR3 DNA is TGCAGTGCTAGTCCTAGCGGGAGGGATACGCAGTATTTT.

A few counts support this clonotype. CDR3: CASSERLAATDTQYF. The CDR3 DNA reads TGTGCCAGCAGTGAGAGACTAGCCGCCACAGATACGCAGTATTTT. The chain employs TRBV2 and TRBJ2-3; TRBD2 aligns across 7 bases. The CDR3 contains 15 residues. The germline gives CDR1 SNHLY, CDR2 FYNNEI. J gave up 2 bases and V 3 bases, and 5 bases lay outside the gene matches.